This note documents a single TCR beta chain sequence. Its antigen is unidentified. This record comes from a study of T cells in Graves' hyperthyroidism and ophthalmopathy. For the study at large: Before any treatment, at initial diagnosis, peripheral blood was collected. General study findings and limits: Ophthalmopathy and stable hyperthyroidism were told apart by a 13 V-J model.

Amplification of TCR beta CDR3 regions used RNA as the template. The HTBI primer set drove a first-round RT-PCR of the TCR CDR3. TCRdb independently ran MiXCR on the multiplex PCR reads; one entry per CDR3 protein. The sample yields about 640,000 distinct CDR3 sequences, less than 25% seen once. J lost 4 bases, V lost 3 bases, and 13 bases had no gene match. The CDR3 is made up of 19 amino acids. The germline CDR1 and CDR2 sequences are MGHRA and YSYEKL. PBMCs were sourced from approximately 10 ml fresh peripheral blood. The TCR originated in a young man with Graves' ophthalmopathy. Sample: blood. The chain uses TRBV4-1 and TRBJ2-3, with TRBD2 matching over 13 bases. The CDR3 DNA sequence: TGCGCCAGCAGCCAGCCCGGGATAGGACTAGCGGGAGACCCAGATACGCAGTATTTT. Translating gives CASSQPGIGLAGDPDTQYF.